The entry below describes one T cell receptor beta chain. The missing CDR3 end, 3 residues past where the read stops, is filled in from the germline J gene. This sample stems from a study of T cell clonality in common variable immunodeficiency. Control and CVID samples contributed equal amounts of genomic DNA. The protocol was immunoSEQ multiplex PCR, while the TCRdb copy is restricted to in-frame clones and leaves out a portion. The sample was found to contain 40,000 to 65,000 clones, and every one recurs. Germline V gene lookup returns CDR1 GTSNPN and CDR2 SVGIG (reference sequence). The CDR3 is made up of 16 amino acids. Blood samples were heparinized, about 5 to 8 ml per donor.

The sample was peripheral blood mononuclear cells. The clonotype was recovered from a person aged 18-70 years in good health. This chain uses TRBV30 with TRBJ2-3, with a tentative D call TRBD2 (6 bases). The CDR3 sequence is CAWSVPGLISNQPQYF. The part of the CDR3 DNA that was read is TGTGCCTGGAGTGTACCGGGACTGATTAGCAATCAGCCG. The whole variable domain, filled in from reference TRBV30 and TRBJ2-3, reads SQTIHQWPATLVQPVGSPLSLECTVEGTSNPNLYWYRQAAGRGLQLLFYSVGIGQISSEVPQNLSASRPQDRQFILSSKKLLLSDSGFYLCAWSVPGLISNQPQYFGPGTRLTVL.